The 20 T cell receptor beta chains below all came from one sample that was sequenced in a study of early T cells in non-severe SARS-CoV-2 infection (dated by TCRdb to the early 2020s). The method was 5' RACE. Reads for this sample came from a NextSeq 500. TCRdb handled the public reads itself, with Q25 trimming in fastp and clone calling in MiXCR, and kept productive beta chains. CDR3 protein duplicates are merged, each entry listing the most common genes and DNA. Within this sample are about 71,000 distinct CDR3 sequences, with 12% of them counted one time only. The top ten hold less than 3% of the sample. The specimen was whole blood, collected at baseline. These receptors all stem from an adult who was a healthcare worker with PCR-confirmed SARS-CoV-2 infection or an uninfected control (not recorded which).

In its sample, this clonotype was seen a few times. J is TRBJ1-6 and V is TRBV20-1, with D possibly being TRBD1 (5 bases). Germline V gene data show CDR1 as DFQATT and CDR2 as SNEGSKA (reference sequence). The CDR3 is 17 residues long. V dropped 6 bases and J dropped 5 bases, with 23 bases sitting between them. CDR3 bases: TGCAGTGCCGTCCCGTCCAGGGCGAAATCAAATAATTCACCCCTCCACTTT. It specifies CSAVPSRAKSNNSPLHF.

This clonotype has ten or more counts. The chain carries TRBV4-3 and TRBJ2-7; D is possibly TRBD2 (5 bases). Trimming cost V 1 base and J 2 bases, with 12 bases left between them. This CDR3 is built from 15 residues. Germline V gives CDR1 LGHNA, CDR2 YSLEER. For the CDR3, the DNA is TGCGCCAGCAGCCAAGGGCGGGCGGCCACCTACGAGCAGTACTTC. It codes for CASSQGRAATYEQYF.

In this sample, this clonotype turned up a few times. The V call is TRBV20-1, the J call TRBJ2-5, with D possibly being TRBD1 (5 bases). The CDR3 has 13 amino acids. From germline, CDR1 is DFQATT and CDR2 SNEGSKA (reference sequence). The ends were cut back, 0 bases at V and 1 base at J, with 6 bases in the middle. As DNA, the CDR3 is TGCAGTGCTAGAGAGGGGCCCCAAGAGACCCAGTACTTC. Translation: CSAREGPQETQYF.

The gene calls are TRBV7-2 and TRBJ2-3; TRBD2 agrees at 7 bases. The germline CDR1 and CDR2 sequences are SGHTA and FQGNSA. With 5 bases clipped from V and 2 bases from J, the junction kept 10 bases outside the gene matches. This CDR3 is 16 amino acids long. CDR3 in DNA: TGTGCCAGCAGCGCGAGGGGACTACGTGACACAGATACGCAGTATTTT. Amino acids: CASSARGLRDTDTQYF.

This clonotype came up many times. The chain joins TRBV28 to TRBJ2-4; a possible D gene is TRBD2 (5 bases). Germline loops: CDR1 MDHEN, CDR2 SYDVKM. Trimming left V 5 bases short and J 1 base short, with 12 bases between. The CDR3 runs to 15 residues. The CDR3: CASSRGRGAKNIQYF. In DNA, the CDR3 is TGTGCCAGCAGTCGGGGTCGGGGTGCCAAAAACATTCAGTACTTC.

This clonotype was counted many times. The chain joins TRBV4-1 to TRBJ1-2; D ambiguous. The CDR3 sequence is 16 residues long. Trimming cost V 0 bases and J 3 bases, with 14 bases left between them. CDR1 is MGHRA and CDR2 is YSYEKL in the germline V gene. The CDR3 loop reads CASSQEAEAPYYGYTF. The CDR3 DNA sequence: TGCGCCAGCAGCCAAGAAGCTGAAGCCCCCTACTATGGCTACACCTTC.

The chain is built from TRBV7-9 and TRBJ2-1; perhaps TRBD2 as D (5 bases). Germline CDR1 reads SEHNR; CDR2 reads FQNEAQ (reference sequence). CDR3 length equals 12 residues. V was pared by 4 bases and J by 9 bases, with 10 bases between. Here the CDR3 reads CASSSGGGEQFF. The CDR3 DNA reads TGTGCCAGCAGCTCCGGAGGAGGTGAGCAGTTCTTC.

The chain links TRBV3-1 to TRBJ2-1; D ambiguous. Germline V gives CDR1 LGHDT, CDR2 YNNKEL (reference sequence). The CDR3 sequence is 12 residues long. V shed 1 base and J shed 15 bases, with 13 bases lying between them. The CDR3 DNA is TGTGCCAGCAGCCAAGCGGCGAGCCAGTGGTTCTTC. It yields the protein CASSQAASQWFF.

This rearrangement joins TRBV5-5 to TRBJ2-4; TRBD2 might be the D (6 bases). CDR3 length: 13 residues. Trimming removed 7 bases from V and 7 bases from J, with 15 bases in between. The germline CDR1 and CDR2 sequences are SGHKS and YYEKEE (reference sequence). The CDR3 spells CASRELSKNIQYF. The DNA for the CDR3 is TGTGCCAGCCGGGAGCTAAGCAAGAACATTCAGTACTTC. The variable domain in full, completed from reference TRBV5-5 and TRBJ2-4, reads DAGVTQSPTHLIKTRGQQVTLRCSPISGHKSVSWYQQVLGQGPQFIFQYYEKEERGRGNFPDRFSARQFPNYSSELNVNALLLGDSALYLCASRELSKNIQYFGAGTRLSVL.

The chain recombines TRBV28 with TRBJ2-3, with 8 bases lining up with TRBD1. Germline V lookup: CDR1 MDHEN, CDR2 SYDVKM. V trimming: 3 bases; J trimming: 7 bases; junction bases outside the gene matches: 9. The CDR3 sequence is 15 residues long. As DNA, the CDR3 is TGTGCCAGCAGTTTTGTGACAGGGGATGCCTATACGCAGTATTTT. Its protein is CASSFVTGDAYTQYF.

The chain recombines TRBV7-2 with TRBJ2-1; 12 nucleotides agree with TRBD1. The germline V gene encodes CDR1 SGHTA and CDR2 FQGNSA. V shed 5 bases, J shed 7 bases, and the junction held 9 bases outside the gene matches. CDR3 length: 16 residues. The CDR3 loop reads CASSPRGQGARNEQFF. The DNA for the CDR3 is TGTGCCAGCAGCCCCCGGGGACAGGGGGCGCGAAATGAGCAGTTCTTC.

This rearrangement joins TRBV12-3 or TRBV12-4 to TRBJ1-2, with TRBD1 as a possible D gene (5 bases). V gave up 3 bases and J gave up 0 bases, with 14 bases separating them. The CDR3 has 16 residues. CDR3 DNA: TGTGCCAGCAGTTTTGACAGATTCCTGTCTAACTATGGCTACACCTTC. Residues: CASSFDRFLSNYGYTF.

V and J are TRBV2 and TRBJ1-1; D is unresolved. Germline V CDR1 and CDR2: SNHLY, FYNNEI. The CDR3 consists of 13 residues. V gave up 1 base and J gave up 1 base, with 4 bases separating them. In DNA, the CDR3 is TGTGCCAGCAGTGAAGAAGGGAACACTGAAGCTTTCTTT. Protein sequence: CASSEEGNTEAFF.

V gene TRBV7-9 combines with J gene TRBJ2-2, with TRBD1 as a possible D gene (5 bases). From germline, CDR1 is SEHNR and CDR2 FQNEAQ (reference sequence). CDR3 length: 14 amino acids. The V and J ends lost 1 base and 6 bases respectively, with 9 bases between them. DNA for the CDR3: TGTGCCAGCAGCTTAGACGTGGGGCCCGGGGAGCTGTTTTTT. It translates to CASSLDVGPGELFF.

The chain recombines TRBV28 with TRBJ2-5; D unclear. This CDR3 is 15 amino acids long. V was cut by 3 bases and J by 0 bases, with 11 bases left in between. Germline V gene sequence: CDR1 MDHEN, CDR2 SYDVKM. The CDR3 reads CASSLGRRHQETQYF. The CDR3 coding sequence is TGTGCCAGCAGTTTGGGTCGGCGACACCAAGAGACCCAGTACTTC.

This clonotype was detected only a few times. This chain connects TRBV11-2 to TRBJ2-1; D is possibly TRBD2 (5 bases). Trimming cost V 7 bases and J 0 bases, with 31 bases left between them. The CDR3 spans 21 residues. Germline values: CDR1 SGHAT, CDR2 FQNNGV. The chain's CDR3 is CASNTPPRPGGIHSSYNEQFF. CDR3 nucleotide sequence: TGTGCCAGCAACACGCCCCCCCGGCCAGGAGGCATCCATAGCTCCTACAATGAGCAGTTCTTC.

The rearrangement links TRBV5-1 to TRBJ2-7; D possibly corresponds to TRBD2 (6 bases). CDR3 size: 13 residues. Germline assignment: CDR1 SGHRS and CDR2 YFSETQ. Between the trimmed V and J ends, which lost 4 bases and 2 bases, there was a span of 10 bases. CDR3 loop: CASSEAGPYEQYF. CDR3 nucleotides: TGCGCCAGCAGCGAGGCGGGGCCCTACGAGCAGTACTTC.

This clonotype appeared once. The chain uses TRBV11-2 and TRBJ2-5, with D maybe TRBD2 (5 bases). This CDR3 contains 11 residues. The germline V gene encodes CDR1 SGHAT and CDR2 FQNNGV. Deletions cut 7 bases from V and 5 bases from J, with 8 bases between. The CDR3 nucleotides are TGTGCCAGCAACACGGGGGAGACCCAGTACTTC. Its translation: CASNTGETQYF. The whole variable domain, remainder taken from reference TRBV11-2 and TRBJ2-5, is EAGVAQSPRYKIIEKRQSVAFWCNPISGHATLYWYQQILGQGPKLLIQFQNNGVVDDSQLPKDRFSAERLKGVDSTLKIQPAKLEDSAVYLCASNTGETQYFGPGTRLLVL.

The sample holds many counts of this clonotype. The chain joins TRBV20-1 to TRBJ1-2; D remains unclear. The length of the CDR3 is 13 residues. V gave up 1 base and J gave up 3 bases, with 9 bases separating them. The germline V gene encodes CDR1 DFQATT and CDR2 SNEGSKA (reference sequence). For the CDR3, the DNA is TGCAGTGCTAGAGGTTTGCAGGACTATGGCTACACCTTC. Translated: CSARGLQDYGYTF.

In its sample, this clonotype was seen many times. The chain is built from TRBV12-3 or TRBV12-4 and TRBJ1-2; no reliable D call. The length of the CDR3 is 12 residues. Trimming shortened V by 7 bases and J by 8 bases, and 14 bases separated the two germline ends. In DNA form, the CDR3 reads TGTGCCAGCACCGGACTTTTTGCCGGCTACACCTTC. It translates to CASTGLFAGYTF.